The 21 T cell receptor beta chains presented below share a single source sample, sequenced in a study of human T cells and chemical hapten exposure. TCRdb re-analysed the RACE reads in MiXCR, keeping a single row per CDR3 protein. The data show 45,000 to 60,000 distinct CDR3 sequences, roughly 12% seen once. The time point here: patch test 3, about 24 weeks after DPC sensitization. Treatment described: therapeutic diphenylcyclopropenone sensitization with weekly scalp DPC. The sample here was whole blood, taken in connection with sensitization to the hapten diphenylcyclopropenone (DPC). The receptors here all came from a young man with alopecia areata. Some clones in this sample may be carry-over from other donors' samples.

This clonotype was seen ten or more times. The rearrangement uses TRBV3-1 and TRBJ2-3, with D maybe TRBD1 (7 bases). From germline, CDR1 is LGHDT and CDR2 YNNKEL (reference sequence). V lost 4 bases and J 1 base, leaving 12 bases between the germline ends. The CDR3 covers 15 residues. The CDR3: CASSPGDSRTDTQYF. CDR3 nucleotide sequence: TGTGCCAGCAGCCCGGGGGACAGCCGCACAGATACGCAGTATTTT.

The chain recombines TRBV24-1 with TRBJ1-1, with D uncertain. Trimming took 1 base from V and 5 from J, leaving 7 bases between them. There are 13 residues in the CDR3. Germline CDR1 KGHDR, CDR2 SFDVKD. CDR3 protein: CATSDFGGTEAFF. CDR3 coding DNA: TGTGCCACCAGTGATTTCGGAGGGACTGAAGCTTTCTTT.

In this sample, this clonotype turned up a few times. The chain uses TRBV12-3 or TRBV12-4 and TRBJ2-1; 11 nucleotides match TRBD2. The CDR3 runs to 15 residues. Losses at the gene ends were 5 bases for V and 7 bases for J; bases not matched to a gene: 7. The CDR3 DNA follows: TGTGCCAGCAGTCCCCTAGCGGGGGGCCGTAATGAGCAGTTCTTC. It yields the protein CASSPLAGGRNEQFF.

The CDR3 protein is CASSFEQPQHF. In DNA form, the CDR3 reads TGTGCCAGCAGTTTCGAACAGCCCCAGCATTTT. This chain links TRBV6-5 with TRBJ1-5; D unresolved. From germline, CDR1 is MNHEY and CDR2 SVGAGI. This CDR3 comprises 11 residues. V lost 4 bases and J lost 7, with 5 bases in between.

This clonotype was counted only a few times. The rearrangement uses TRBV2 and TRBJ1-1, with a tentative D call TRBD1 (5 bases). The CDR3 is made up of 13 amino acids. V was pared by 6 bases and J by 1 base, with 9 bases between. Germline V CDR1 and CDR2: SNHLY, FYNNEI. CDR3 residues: CASRGPTNTEAFF. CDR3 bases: TGTGCCAGCAGGGGACCCACGAACACTGAAGCTTTCTTT.

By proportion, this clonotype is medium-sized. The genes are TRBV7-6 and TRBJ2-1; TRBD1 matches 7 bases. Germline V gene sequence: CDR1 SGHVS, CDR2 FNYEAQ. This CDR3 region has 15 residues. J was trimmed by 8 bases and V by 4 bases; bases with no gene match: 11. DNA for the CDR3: TGTGCCAGCAGCTCGACCGGGACAGTGGCACATGAGCAGTTCTTC. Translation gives CASSSTGTVAHEQFF.

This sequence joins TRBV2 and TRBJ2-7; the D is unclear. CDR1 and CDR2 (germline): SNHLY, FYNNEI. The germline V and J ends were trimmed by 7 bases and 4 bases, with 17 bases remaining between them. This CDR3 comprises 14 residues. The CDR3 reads CASNTGTLRYEQYF. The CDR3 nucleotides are TGTGCCAGCAATACGGGTACCCTACGGTACGAGCAGTACTTC.

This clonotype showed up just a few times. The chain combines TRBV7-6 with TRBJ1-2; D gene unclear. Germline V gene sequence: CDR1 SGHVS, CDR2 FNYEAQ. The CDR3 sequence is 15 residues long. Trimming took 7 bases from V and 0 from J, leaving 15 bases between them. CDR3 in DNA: TGTGCCAGCACGATGGGTTATGGTACTAACTATGGCTACACCTTC. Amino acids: CASTMGYGTNYGYTF.

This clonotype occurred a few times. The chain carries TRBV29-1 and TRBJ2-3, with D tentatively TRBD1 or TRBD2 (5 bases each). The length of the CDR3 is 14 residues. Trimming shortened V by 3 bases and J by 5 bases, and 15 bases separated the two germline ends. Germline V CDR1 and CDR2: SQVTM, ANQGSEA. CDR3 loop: CSVDRKGTRDTQYF. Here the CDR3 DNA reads TGCAGCGTTGATCGGAAAGGGACCCGAGATACGCAGTATTTT.

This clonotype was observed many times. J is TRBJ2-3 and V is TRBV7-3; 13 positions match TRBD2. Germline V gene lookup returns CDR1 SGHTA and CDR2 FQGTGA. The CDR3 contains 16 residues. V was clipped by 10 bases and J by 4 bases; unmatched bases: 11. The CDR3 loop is CATPLTSGGPSDTQYF. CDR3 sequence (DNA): TGTGCCACCCCCCTGACTAGCGGGGGGCCGTCAGATACGCAGTATTTT.

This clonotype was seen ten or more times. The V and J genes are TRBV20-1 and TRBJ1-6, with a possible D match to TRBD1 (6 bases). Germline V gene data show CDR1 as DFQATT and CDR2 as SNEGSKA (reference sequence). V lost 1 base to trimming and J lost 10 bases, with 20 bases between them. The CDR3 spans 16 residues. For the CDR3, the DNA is TGCAGTGCTAGAGGGGGACACACCCGTCCGGACTCACCCCTCCACTTT. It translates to CSARGGHTRPDSPLHF.

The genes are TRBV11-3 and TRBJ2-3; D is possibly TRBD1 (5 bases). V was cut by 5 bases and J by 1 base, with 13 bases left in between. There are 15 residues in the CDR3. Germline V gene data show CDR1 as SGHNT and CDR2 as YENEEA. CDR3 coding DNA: TGTGCCAGCAGCCCAGGGATTTCTGGCACAGATACGCAGTATTTT. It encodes CASSPGISGTDTQYF. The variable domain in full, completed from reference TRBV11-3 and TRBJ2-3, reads EAGVVQSPRYKIIEKKQPVAFWCNPISGHNTLYWYLQNLGQGPELLIRYENEEAVDDSQLPKDRFSAERLKGVDSTLKIQPAELGDSAVYLCASSPGISGTDTQYFGPGTRLTVL.

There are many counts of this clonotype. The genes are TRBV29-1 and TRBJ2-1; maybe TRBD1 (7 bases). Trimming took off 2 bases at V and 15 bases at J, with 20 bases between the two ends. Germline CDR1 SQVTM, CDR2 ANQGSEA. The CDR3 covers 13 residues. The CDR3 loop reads CSVETGAGGALFF. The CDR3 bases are TGCAGCGTTGAAACGGGGGCAGGGGGTGCGCTGTTCTTC.

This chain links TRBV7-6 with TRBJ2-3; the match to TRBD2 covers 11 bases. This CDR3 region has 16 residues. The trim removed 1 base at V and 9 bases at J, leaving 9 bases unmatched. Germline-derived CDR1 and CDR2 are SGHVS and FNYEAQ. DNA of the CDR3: TGTGCCAGCAGCTTAGAGGCTAGCGGGGGGCCCGGAACGCAGTATTTT. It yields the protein CASSLEASGGPGTQYF.

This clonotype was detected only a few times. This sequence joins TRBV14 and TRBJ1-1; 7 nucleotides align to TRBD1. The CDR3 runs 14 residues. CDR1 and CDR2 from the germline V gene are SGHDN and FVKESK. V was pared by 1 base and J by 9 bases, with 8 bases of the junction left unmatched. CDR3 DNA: TGTGCCAGCAGCCAAGGAAACAGGGGTTGGAAAGCTTTCTTT. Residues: CASSQGNRGWKAFF.

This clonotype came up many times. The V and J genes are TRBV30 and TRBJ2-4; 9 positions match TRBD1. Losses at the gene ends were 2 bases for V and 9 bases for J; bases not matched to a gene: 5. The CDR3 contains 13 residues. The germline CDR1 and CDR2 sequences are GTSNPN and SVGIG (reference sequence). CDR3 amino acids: CAWSNRGRGIQYF. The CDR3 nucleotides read TGTGCCTGGAGTAACAGGGGGCGAGGCATTCAGTACTTC.

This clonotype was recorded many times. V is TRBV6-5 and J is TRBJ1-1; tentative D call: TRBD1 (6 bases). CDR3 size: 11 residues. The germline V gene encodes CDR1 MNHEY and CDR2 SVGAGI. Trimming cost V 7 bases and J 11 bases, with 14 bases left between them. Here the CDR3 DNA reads TGTGCCAGCACTAACAGGGACAAGGCTTTCTTT. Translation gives CASTNRDKAFF.

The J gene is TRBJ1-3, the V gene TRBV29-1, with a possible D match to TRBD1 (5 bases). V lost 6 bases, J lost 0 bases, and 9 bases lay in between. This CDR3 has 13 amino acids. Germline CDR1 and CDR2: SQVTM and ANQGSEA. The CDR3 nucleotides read TGCAGCGTGGGACTGATCTCTGGAAACACCATATATTTT. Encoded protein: CSVGLISGNTIYF. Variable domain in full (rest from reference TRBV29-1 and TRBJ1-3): SAVISQKPSRDICQRGTSLTIQCQVDSQVTMMFWYRQQPGQSLTLIATANQGSEATYESGFVIDKFPISRPNLTFSTLTVSNMSPEDSSIYLCSVGLISGNTIYFGEGSWLTVV.

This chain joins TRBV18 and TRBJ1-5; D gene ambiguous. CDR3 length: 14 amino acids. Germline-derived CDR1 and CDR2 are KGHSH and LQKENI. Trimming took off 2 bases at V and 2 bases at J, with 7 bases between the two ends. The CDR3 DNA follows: TGTGCCAGCTCACCAGGGGATGGCAATCAGCCCCAGCATTTT. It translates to CASSPGDGNQPQHF.

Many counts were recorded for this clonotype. The CDR3 reads CASSPGQSGYTF. The CDR3, as DNA: TGTGCCAGCAGTCCCGGACAGTCTGGCTACACCTTC. The V and J genes are TRBV6-2 or TRBV6-3 and TRBJ1-2; D is perhaps TRBD1 (6 bases). Germline loops: CDR1 MNHEY, CDR2 SVGEGT. Trimming shortened V by 5 bases and J by 7 bases, and 11 bases separated the two germline ends. The CDR3 extends over 12 amino acids.

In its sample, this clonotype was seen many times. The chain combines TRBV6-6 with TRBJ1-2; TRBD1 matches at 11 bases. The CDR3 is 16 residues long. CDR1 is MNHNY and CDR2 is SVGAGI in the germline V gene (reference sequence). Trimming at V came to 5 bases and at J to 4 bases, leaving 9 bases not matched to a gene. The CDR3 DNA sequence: TGTGCCAGCAGTCTCCGGGACAGGGGGTCCGGCTATGGCTACACCTTC. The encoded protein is CASSLRDRGSGYGYTF.